The entry below describes one T cell receptor beta chain. The target antigen is unknown. This sample stems from a study of vaccination effects on CD4 cells after COVID-19. Sequenced by immunoSEQ multiplex PCR; TCRdb stores in-frame clones only, minus some. The sample records 65,000 to 75,000 clones, around 70% being singletons. Germline V gene data show CDR1 as SNHLY and CDR2 as FYNNEI. This CDR3 is built from 14 residues. V lost 8 bases, J lost 5 bases, and 5 bases stayed unmatched. After expansion with viral peptide pools in the ViraFEST assay, antigen-specific CD4+ T cells were sequenced. With roughly 10 days of culture completed, CD4+ T cells were isolated. Each participant was administered two doses of either the BNT162b2 or the mRNA-1273 vaccine.

Sequencing used CD4+ T cells from PBMCs cultured with HCoV-229E spike peptides, obtained after COVID-19 vaccination. The rearrangement uses TRBV2 and TRBJ2-5; 13 bases line up with TRBD2. The source of this sequence is a human donor who received a COVID-19 vaccine. The CDR3 is CASRGTSGKETQYF. The CDR3 coding sequence is TGTGCCAGCCGCGGGACTAGCGGGAAGGAGACCCAGTACTTC.